One and the same sample provided the 7 T cell receptor beta chains below, sequenced in a study of blood T cells in healthy people across ages. The use of a sample-barcoded 5' primer and a J-beta primer mix characterized a second PCR of 7 to 11 cycles. MiXCR was run by TCRdb on the 5' RACE reads, yielding one entry per CDR3 protein. The sample holds 1.2 million to 1.5 million distinct CDR3 sequences, 42% seen once. The sample comprised blood. Every receptor here comes from a woman younger than 35 in good health.

This clonotype was picked up a small number of times. This chain links TRBV7-6 with TRBJ2-3; D is unresolved. This CDR3 has 13 residues. The ends were cut back, 5 bases at V and 6 bases at J, with 12 bases in the middle. Germline V gene sequence: CDR1 SGHVS, CDR2 FNYEAQ. CDR3 DNA sequence: TGTGCCAGCAGCCCCAGGTTGAGGGATACGCAGTATTTT. This translates into CASSPRLRDTQYF.

There are many counts of this clonotype. CDR3 amino acids: CSVEGIGERSDTQYF. The CDR3 DNA reads as TGCAGCGTTGAAGGTATCGGGGAGAGGTCAGATACGCAGTATTTT. The rearrangement links TRBV29-1 to TRBJ2-3, with a weak D call TRBD2 (5 bases). V lost 1 base to trimming and J lost 4 bases, with 15 bases between them. The CDR3 contains 15 residues. Looked up from germline, CDR1 is SQVTM and CDR2 is ANQGSEA.

This sequence joins TRBV2 and TRBJ1-5; D unresolved. Germline loops: CDR1 SNHLY, CDR2 FYNNEI. The CDR3 is 13 amino acids. The germline V and J ends were trimmed by 6 bases and 4 bases, with 10 bases remaining between them. The CDR3 coding sequence is TGTGCCAGCAGGCCCGGTTTGAATCAGCCCCAGCATTTT. Protein product: CASRPGLNQPQHF. The full variable domain, in which reference TRBV2 and TRBJ1-5 provide the parts outside the CDR3, is EPEVTQTPSHQVTQMGQEVILRCVPISNHLYFYWYRQILGQKVEFLVSFYNNEISEKSEIFDDQFSVERPDGSNFTLKIRSTKLEDSAMYFCASRPGLNQPQHFGDGTRLSIL.

This clonotype was seen a few times. The chain recombines TRBV14 with TRBJ2-1; D not certain. The ends were cut back, 0 bases at V and 9 bases at J, with 12 bases in the middle. This CDR3 is 14 amino acids long. Germline CDR1 and CDR2: SGHDN and FVKESK. For the CDR3, the DNA is TGTGCCAGCAGCCAAGACCTCCAGGTTAGTGAGCAGTTCTTC. As protein: CASSQDLQVSEQFF.

This clonotype was seen a handful of times. The chain links TRBV20-1 to TRBJ2-3; D gene unclear. The V end was cut by 5 bases, the J end by 8 bases, with 20 bases between. The CDR3 sequence is 14 residues long. Germline V gives CDR1 DFQATT, CDR2 SNEGSKA (reference sequence). Here the CDR3 DNA reads TGCAGTGCTCCTGCTACCCCCAAAGGACGTACGCAGTATTTT. It translates to CSAPATPKGRTQYF.

This clonotype appeared many times. The V and J genes are TRBV29-1 and TRBJ1-1; 8 bases are shared with TRBD1. Germline CDR1 SQVTM, CDR2 ANQGSEA. V was clipped by 4 bases and J by 6 bases; unmatched bases: 7. This CDR3 is built from 13 residues. This CDR3 is CSVVGQGAAEAFF. DNA of the CDR3: TGCAGCGTTGTAGGGCAGGGGGCCGCTGAAGCTTTCTTT.

This clonotype occurred a few times. The rearrangement uses TRBV14 and TRBJ1-6, with a possible D match to TRBD1 (5 bases). V lost 0 bases to trimming and J lost 9 bases, with 18 bases between them. The CDR3 totals 17 residues. Germline loops: CDR1 SGHDN, CDR2 FVKESK. The CDR3 DNA follows: TGTGCCAGCAGCCAAGATTTTCCAGGGAGTGATAGTTCACCCCTCCACTTT. Its protein product is CASSQDFPGSDSSPLHF.